Sequencing of this T cell receptor beta chain was carried out in a study of blood T cells in healthy people across ages. Through a sample-barcoded 5' primer and a J-beta primer mix, a second PCR was run for about 6 to 12 cycles. A template-switch adaptor containing 12 random nucleotides labeled each cDNA molecule. TCRdb re-derived calls from the 5' RACE reads in MiXCR, one entry per CDR3 protein. This table has about 1.8 million distinct CDR3 sequences, 49% appearing once. In germline, CDR1 is MGHRA, CDR2 YSYEKL. V gave up 7 bases and J gave up 2 bases, with 16 bases separating them. This CDR3 spans 15 amino acids. In the case of this clonotype: Its specificity is not known.

The study's findings and limits: Changes seen in expanded clonotypes were possibly confounded by donor CMV status left unknown.

The sequence derives from a middle-aged woman in good health. The specimen sequenced was blood. The genes are TRBV4-1 and TRBJ2-3; perhaps TRBD2 as D (6 bases). The CDR3 sequence is CASTPAGGDTDTQYF. CDR3 nucleotide sequence: TGCGCCAGCACCCCGGCCGGCGGGGACACAGATACGCAGTATTTT.